The clone carrying this T cell receptor (beta chain) occurred many times. The data stem from a study of T-cell reconstitution after alpha-beta-depleted transplantation in children. V dropped 5 bases and J dropped 3 bases, with 17 bases sitting between them. This CDR3 is built from 15 residues. CDR1 and CDR2 from the germline V gene are MNHEY and SMNVEV (reference sequence). Preparation of the TCRbeta library used unique molecular identifiers. TCRdb processed the PCR reads anew with MiXCR; each CDR3 protein has one entry. Among under 850,000 distinct CDR3 sequences, roughly 13% were seen once, and the ten largest hold 0.79%.

The sample here was PBMCs, taken before TCRalphabeta/CD19-depleted stem cell transplant. The sequence was obtained from a girl aged 2 to 9 with congenital amegakaryocytic thrombocytopenia, due to receive a stem cell transplant. J is TRBJ2-7 and V is TRBV27; no reliable D call. The CDR3 sequence is CASSDAGQRYYEQYF. DNA of the CDR3: TGTGCCAGCAGTGATGCAGGCCAACGGTACTACGAGCAGTACTTC.